This T cell receptor (beta chain) is from a study of blood T cell repertoires in COVID-19. The ends lost 1 base at V and 4 bases at J; junction bases unmatched: 4. Germline values: CDR1 SGHRS, CDR2 YFSETQ. This CDR3 region has 14 residues. The Seattle patients, enrolled during active infection, were followed longitudinally. Methods used by the authors: By means of reference gene primer amplification, nucleated cell counts were estimated. TCRdb keeps only in-frame clones here, not all; method: immunoSEQ multiplex PCR. That table supplies the V and J calls and clone size; D and trimming were determined from the DNA. The sample gives roughly 570,000 clones, roughly 91% of which show up once; under 8.5% is in the top ten.

The sample was peripheral blood. The TCR originated in a woman in her fifties or sixties with COVID-19, enrolled during active disease. This chain uses TRBV5-1 with TRBJ1-1; 7 bases align to TRBD1. In nucleotides, the CDR3 is TGCGCCAGCAGCTTGACAGGGGCAGGCACTGAAGCTTTCTTT. This gives the protein CASSLTGAGTEAFF. Combining the CDR3 with reference TRBV5-1 and TRBJ1-1 gives the whole variable domain KAGVTQTPRYLIKTRGQQVTLSCSPISGHRSVSWYQQTPGQGLQFLFEYFSETQRNKGNFPGRFSGRQFSNSRSEMNVSTLELGDSALYLCASSLTGAGTEAFFGQGTRLTVV.